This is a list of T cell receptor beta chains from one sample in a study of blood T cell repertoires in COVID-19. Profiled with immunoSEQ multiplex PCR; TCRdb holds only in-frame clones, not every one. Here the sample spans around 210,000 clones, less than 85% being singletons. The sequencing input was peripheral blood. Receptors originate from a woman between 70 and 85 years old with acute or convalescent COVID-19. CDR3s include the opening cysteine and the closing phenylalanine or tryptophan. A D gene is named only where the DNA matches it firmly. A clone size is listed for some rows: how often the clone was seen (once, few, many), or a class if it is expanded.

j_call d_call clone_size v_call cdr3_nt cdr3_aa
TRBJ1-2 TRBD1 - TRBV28 TGTGCCAGCAGTTTATCTATCCTTAAGGGACAGGGGGCCGACTATGGCTACACCTTC CASSLSILKGQGADYGYTF
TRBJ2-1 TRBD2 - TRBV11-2 TGTGCCAGCAGCTCCGCGGGACTAGCGGGCAATGAGCAGTTCTTC CASSSAGLAGNEQFF
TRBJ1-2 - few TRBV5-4 TGTGCCAGCAGCTTATGGGGCAATTTTTACTATGGCTACACCTTC CASSLWGNFYYGYTF
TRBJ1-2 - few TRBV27 TGTGCCAGCAGTGATTACATGACAGGCTACACCTTC CASSDYMTGYTF
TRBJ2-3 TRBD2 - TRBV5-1 TGCGCCAGCAGCGTGGAAGGACTAGCGGGAGGATACACAGATACGCAGTATTTT CASSVEGLAGGYTDTQYF
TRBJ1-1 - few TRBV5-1 TGCGCCAGCAGCCGTACAGAAAACACTGAAGCTTTCTTT CASSRTENTEAFF
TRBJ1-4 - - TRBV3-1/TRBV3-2 TGTGCCAGCAGCGATCGATCAGGTTCTAATGAAAAACTGTTTTTT CASSDRSGSNEKLFF
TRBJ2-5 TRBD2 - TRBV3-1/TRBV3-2 TGTGCCAGCAGCCAAGATTGGGGACTAGTAGAGACCCAGTACTTC CASSQDWGLVETQYF
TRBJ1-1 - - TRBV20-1 TGCAGTGCTAGTCCCCAGATGAACACTGAAGCTTTCTTT CSASPQMNTEAFF
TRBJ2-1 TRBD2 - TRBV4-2 TGTGCCAGCAGCCACTTACTAGCGGAGAGCTCCTACAATGAGCAGTTCTTC CASSHLLAESSYNEQFF
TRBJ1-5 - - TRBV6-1 TGTGCCAGCAGTGAAGTTTACAATCAGCCCCAGCATTTT CASSEVYNQPQHF
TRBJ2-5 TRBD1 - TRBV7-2 TGTGCCAGCAGCCTTGGACAGGGCCAGGAGACCCAGTACTTC CASSLGQGQETQYF
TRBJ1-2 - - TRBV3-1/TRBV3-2 TGTGCCAGCAGCCAAGACGGTGCCTATGGCTACACCTTC CASSQDGAYGYTF
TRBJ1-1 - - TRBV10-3 TGTGCCATCAGTGAGGTACAGGGAGTTAACACTGAAGCTTTCTTT CAISEVQGVNTEAFF
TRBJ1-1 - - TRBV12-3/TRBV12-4 TGTGCCAGCAGTCTACGGAACACTGAAGCTTTCTTT CASSLRNTEAFF
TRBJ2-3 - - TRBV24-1 TGTGCCACCAACGGGGACTCCACAGATACGCAGTATTTT CATNGDSTDTQYF
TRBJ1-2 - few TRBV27 TGTGCCAGCAGATTCCTAGACAGTACATCCCCTTATGGCTACACCTTC CASRFLDSTSPYGYTF
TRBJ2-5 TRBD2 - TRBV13 TGTGCCAGCAGGCCGGGGGGGTTGTGGGAGACCCAGTACTTC CASRPGGLWETQYF
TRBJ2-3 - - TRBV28 TGTGCCAGCAGTTTCGGAGGGGCGCCCACAGATACGCAGTATTTT CASSFGGAPTDTQYF
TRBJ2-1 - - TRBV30 TGTGCCTGGAGTGTATCCCAGGGGGGTGAGCAGTTCTTC CAWSVSQGGEQFF
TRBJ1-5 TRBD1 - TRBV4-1 TGCGCCAGCAGCCAAGCATCGGGGACAGGCCCTGGTCAGCCCCAGCATTTT CASSQASGTGPGQPQHF
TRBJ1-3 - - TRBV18 TGTGCCAGCTCCGAAACTAACACCATATATTTT CASSETNTIYF
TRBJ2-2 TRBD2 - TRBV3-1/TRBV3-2 TGTGCCAGCAGCCAAGAACTAGCGGGGGGCGGGGAGCTGTTTTTT CASSQELAGGGELFF
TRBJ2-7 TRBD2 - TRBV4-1 TGCGCCAGCAGCCCGGGACTAGCGGGAGGGGGCGAGCAGTACTTC CASSPGLAGGGEQYF
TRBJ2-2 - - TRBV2 TGTGCCAGCACAGGAGGGGCGCGTAGCGGGGAGCTGTTTTTT CASTGGARSGELFF
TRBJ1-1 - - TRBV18 TGTGCCAGCGCAACTAAGCAGGGAAACACTGAAGCTTTCTTT CASATKQGNTEAFF
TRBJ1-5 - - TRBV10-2 TGCGCCAGCAGTGAAGGAAGGGGGCCCCAGCATTTT CASSEGRGPQHF
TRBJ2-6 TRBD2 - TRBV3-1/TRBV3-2 TGTGCCAGCAGCCGAGTTGGGACTAGCGGGAGTCCCGGGGCCAACGTCCTGACTTTC CASSRVGTSGSPGANVLTF
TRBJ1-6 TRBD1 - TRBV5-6 TGTGCCAGCAGCTTGGCGATTTCGGGACAGGGAAGGTCACCCCTCCACTTT CASSLAISGQGRSPLHF
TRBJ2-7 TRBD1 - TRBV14 TGTGCCAGCAGCCAAACCCAACCGGGACAGGGACCTCGCGCTACCTACGAGCAGTACTTC CASSQTQPGQGPRATYEQYF
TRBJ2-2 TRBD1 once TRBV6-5 TGTGCCAGCACCGACAGGGGGCGCACCGGGGAGCTGTTTTTT CASTDRGRTGELFF
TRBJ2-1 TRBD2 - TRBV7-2 TGTGCCAGCAGCTTAGTCGGGACTAGCGGGAGTCTCTCCTACAATGAGCAGTTCTTC CASSLVGTSGSLSYNEQFF
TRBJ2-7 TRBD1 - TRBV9 TGTGCCAGCAGCGCAATAGGGACAGGCCCCACCTACGAGCAGTACTTC CASSAIGTGPTYEQYF
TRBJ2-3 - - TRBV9 TGTGCCAGCAGCACCGTGTCTGGGGGGGATACGCAGTATTTT CASSTVSGGDTQYF
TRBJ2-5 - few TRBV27 TGTGCCAGCATGGGGGGAGATCAAGAGACCCAGTACTTC CASMGGDQETQYF
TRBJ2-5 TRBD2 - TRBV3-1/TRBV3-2 TGTGCCAGCAGCCCGCGAAACCTAGCGGGCCGCCAAGAGACCCAGTACTTC CASSPRNLAGRQETQYF
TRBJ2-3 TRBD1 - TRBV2 TGTGCCAGCAGGGAAACAGGGGCCCTCACAGATACGCAGTATTTT CASRETGALTDTQYF
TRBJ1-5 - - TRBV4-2 TGTGCCAGCAGTCACGGGGGGCAGCCCCAGCATTTT CASSHGGQPQHF
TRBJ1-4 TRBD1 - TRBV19 TGTGCCAGTAGTACCGACAGGGTGGCATATGGAAAACTGTTTTTT CASSTDRVAYGKLFF
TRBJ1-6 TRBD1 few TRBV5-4 TGTGCCAGCGGCCGGGACAGGGGGTACAATTCACCCCTCCACTTT CASGRDRGYNSPLHF
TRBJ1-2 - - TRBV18 TGTGCCAGCTCACCCAACAGTTATATGATGAACACCTTC CASSPNSYMMNTF
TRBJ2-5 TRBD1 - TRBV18 TGTGCCAGCTCACCCGGGGACAGACTCAAGAAGACCCAGTACTTC CASSPGDRLKKTQYF
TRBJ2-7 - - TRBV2 TGTGCCAGCAGTGAAGAAATGACAGAGCAGTACTTC CASSEEMTEQYF
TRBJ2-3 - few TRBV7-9 TGTGCCAGCAGCTTACCAGGCACAGATACGCAGTATTTT CASSLPGTDTQYF
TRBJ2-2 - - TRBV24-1 TGTGCCACAACTGATCACGGGACCGGGGAGCTGTTTTTT CATTDHGTGELFF
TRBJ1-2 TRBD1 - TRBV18 TGTGCCAGCTCACGGGACAGCGACTATGGCTACACCTTC CASSRDSDYGYTF
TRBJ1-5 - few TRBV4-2 TGTGCCAGCAGTCAAACCTCAGGGCTACATCAGCCCCAGCATTTT CASSQTSGLHQPQHF
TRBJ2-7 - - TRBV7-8 TGTGCCAGCAGCTTATTAAGGGGCTACGAGCAGTACTTC CASSLLRGYEQYF
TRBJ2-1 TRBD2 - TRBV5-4 TGTGCCAGCAGCCCCTCACTAGCGGGAAGGCACAATGAGCAGTTCTTC CASSPSLAGRHNEQFF
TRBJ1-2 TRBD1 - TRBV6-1 TGTGCCAGCAGTGAATTCTCAAGGACAGGGGTGTATGGCTACACCTTC CASSEFSRTGVYGYTF